This TCR beta chain was captured by sequencing in a study of early T cells in non-severe SARS-CoV-2 infection. The CDR3 sequence is 14 residues long. The germline V and J ends were trimmed by 10 bases and 8 bases, with 22 bases remaining between them. This clonotype was counted between two and nine times. In TCRdb, the 5' RACE reads were re-called with MiXCR into one record per CDR3 protein. Among about 77,000 distinct CDR3 sequences listed, around 16% were seen once. Sequenced input: whole blood. The chain uses TRBV12-3 or TRBV12-4 and TRBJ2-3; D may be TRBD1 or TRBD2 (5 bases each). This receptor was identified in an adult who was a healthcare worker with PCR-confirmed SARS-CoV-2 infection or an uninfected control (not recorded which). CDR3 loop: CATRPRGSLGTQYF. The CDR3 bases are TGTGCCACCCGTCCCCGGGGCTCCCTGGGTACGCAGTATTTT.